This T cell receptor (beta chain) was observed in a study of blood T cell repertoires in COVID-19. At the level of the study: The United States, Italy and Spain supplied acute and convalescent COVID-19 samples.

Germline CDR1 reads SGHTA; CDR2 reads FQGNSA. V gave up 2 bases and J gave up 5 bases; unmatched junction bases: 2. The CDR3 covers 13 residues. Authors' analysis steps: The authors estimated nucleated cell counts from reference gene primer amplification. Clones were sequenced by immunoSEQ multiplex PCR, and TCRdb holds only the in-frame ones, with some missing. V and J calls and clone size are copied from that table; D and trimming were computed from the DNA. The data contain 650,000 to 800,000 clones, 85% to 90% of them singletons. Sequencing was carried out using peripheral blood. The chain employs TRBV7-2 and TRBJ2-7, with 8 bases matching TRBD2. This TCR derives from a woman aged 18-29 years with acute or convalescent COVID-19. CDR3 region: CASSLQAGDEQYF. The DNA for the CDR3 is TGTGCCAGCAGCTTACAAGCGGGGGACGAGCAGTACTTC.